A selection of T cell receptor beta chains follows, all from one sample in a study of blood T cells in healthy people across ages. MiXCR, applied by TCRdb to the 5' RACE reads, yields one record per CDR3 protein. The sample shows some 1.8 million distinct CDR3 sequences, about two fifths of them seen only once. The sequencing sample was made of blood. The source of these receptors is a human donor in good health. Each CDR3 is given with its conserved first and last residue. D genes are given only for firm matches. For some rows the clone size is stated as once, few or many, or as a class when expanded; others skip it.

d_call	j_call	clone_size	v_call	cdr3_aa	cdr3_nt
NA	TRBJ1-2	few	TRBV6-5	CASSYGLEVYGYTF	TGTGCCAGCAGTTACGGGTTAGAGGTCTATGGCTACACCTTC
NA	TRBJ2-1	few	TRBV6-2/TRBV6-3	CASSLGAAVVLEQFF	TGTGCCAGCAGCCTGGGGGCTGCGGTGGTTCTTGAGCAGTTCTTC
TRBD1	TRBJ1-1	NA	TRBV11-1	CASSFQGGGTEAFF	TGTGCCAGCAGCTTTCAGGGGGGTGGCACTGAAGCTTTCTTT
NA	TRBJ2-1	NA	TRBV12-3/TRBV12-4	CASSLLGQYNEQFF	TGTGCCAGCAGTTTACTTGGACAGTACAATGAGCAGTTCTTC
NA	TRBJ2-1	NA	TRBV4-3	CASSPTLGEDEQFF	TGCGCCAGCAGCCCCACCTTAGGAGAGGATGAGCAGTTCTTC
NA	TRBJ2-7	many	TRBV12-3/TRBV12-4	CASSLGQYEQYF	TGTGCCAGCAGTTTAGGGCAGTACGAGCAGTACTTC
NA	TRBJ2-2	NA	TRBV30	CAWTPTRMGGELFF	TGTGCCTGGACACCCACGAGGATGGGCGGGGAGCTGTTTTTT
TRBD2	TRBJ2-3	few	TRBV6-1	CASRPLAGTDTQYF	TGTGCCAGCAGACCCCTAGCGGGCACAGATACGCAGTATTTT
TRBD1	TRBJ2-5	few	TRBV9	CASSTATGGEQYF	TGTGCCAGCAGCACTGCGACAGGGGGAGAGCAGTACTTC
NA	TRBJ2-2	NA	TRBV7-3	CASSAQVNTGELFF	TGTGCCAGCAGCGCACAGGTTAACACCGGGGAGCTGTTTTTT
NA	TRBJ2-5	NA	TRBV29-1	CSVDLAEETQYF	TGCAGCGTTGACTTAGCGGAAGAGACCCAGTACTTC
TRBD1	TRBJ2-3	NA	TRBV9	CASSPSGTEDTQYF	TGTGCCAGCAGCCCCTCCGGGACAGAAGATACGCAGTATTTT
NA	TRBJ1-1	NA	TRBV7-2	CASIPRAGTEAFF	TGTGCCAGCATCCCCAGGGCAGGCACTGAAGCTTTCTTT
NA	TRBJ2-7	NA	TRBV28	CASSPTSRGGSEQYF	TGTGCCAGCAGTCCCACGAGCAGGGGAGGAAGCGAGCAGTACTTC
NA	TRBJ2-1	NA	TRBV20-1	CSASPQGFEQFF	TGCAGTGCTAGCCCCCAGGGGTTTGAGCAGTTCTTC
NA	TRBJ1-5	NA	TRBV27	CASSLMGGMQPQHF	TGTGCCAGCAGTTTAATGGGGGGAATGCAGCCCCAGCATTTT
NA	TRBJ1-1	few	TRBV20-1	CSASSQVNTEAFF	TGCAGTGCTAGCTCACAGGTGAACACTGAAGCTTTCTTT
NA	TRBJ1-2	NA	TRBV10-3	CAISLMPHPNYGYTF	TGTGCCATCAGTTTGATGCCCCATCCTAACTATGGCTACACCTTC
NA	TRBJ2-7	many	TRBV7-2	CASSLGSYALAEQYF	TGTGCCAGCAGCTTAGGGAGTTATGCTCTTGCCGAGCAGTACTTC
NA	TRBJ1-4	NA	TRBV4-2	CASSQDSAGEGHHEKLFF	TGTGCCAGCAGCCAAGATAGCGCAGGGGAGGGCCATCATGAAAAACTGTTTTTT
NA	TRBJ1-1	NA	TRBV7-2	CASSLTAEEAFF	TGTGCCAGCAGCTTAACGGCCGAAGAAGCTTTCTTT
NA	TRBJ2-4	few	TRBV6-2/TRBV6-3	CASSSGHIQYF	TGTGCCAGCAGTTCGGGACACATTCAGTACTTC
NA	TRBJ1-4	few	TRBV7-2	CASSLVPRDTEKLFF	TGTGCCAGCAGCTTAGTTCCCCGGGACACCGAAAAACTGTTTTTT
TRBD1	TRBJ2-5	NA	TRBV5-5	CASSWGWTGGEETQYF	TGTGCCAGCAGTTGGGGTTGGACAGGGGGAGAGGAGACCCAGTACTTC
TRBD1	TRBJ2-4	NA	TRBV7-2	CASSFGQGLYNEQYF	TGTGCCAGCAGCTTTGGACAGGGTCTCTACAATGAGCAGTACTTC
TRBD1	TRBJ2-1	NA	TRBV2	CASSVTWTGSNEQFF	TGTGCCAGCAGTGTTACGTGGACAGGGTCCAATGAGCAGTTCTTC
NA	TRBJ2-7	few	TRBV15	CATSRGVGYEQYF	TGTGCCACCAGCAGAGGGGTCGGCTACGAGCAGTACTTC
NA	TRBJ1-1	NA	TRBV7-2	CASSGESSTEAFF	TGTGCCAGCAGCGGGGAATCGAGTACTGAAGCTTTCTTT
NA	TRBJ1-5	few	TRBV7-2	CASSFLGGADQPQHF	TGTGCCAGCAGCTTCTTAGGGGGGGCTGATCAGCCCCAGCATTTT
TRBD2	TRBJ2-1	NA	TRBV7-2	CASSLRASGGSSYNEQFF	TGTGCCAGCAGCTTACGGGCTAGCGGGGGCAGCTCCTACAATGAGCAGTTCTTC
TRBD1	TRBJ1-2	few	TRBV20-1	CSAGLMGQNYGYTF	TGCAGTGCTGGGCTAATGGGACAGAACTATGGCTACACCTTC
TRBD1	TRBJ1-6	NA	TRBV5-5	CASSSQTGLYSPLHF	TGTGCCAGCAGCTCACAGACAGGGTTATACTCACCCCTCCACTTT
NA	TRBJ1-6	few	TRBV4-3	CASSQEFGPTYNSPLHF	TGCGCCAGCAGCCAAGAGTTTGGGCCCACCTATAATTCACCCCTCCACTTT
TRBD1	TRBJ2-7	NA	TRBV3-1	CASSPGQGFSSYEQYF	TGTGCCAGCAGCCCGGGACAGGGGTTTTCGAGTTACGAGCAGTACTTC
TRBD1	TRBJ2-5	NA	TRBV10-3	CAISVRKGQGDERYF	TGTGCCATCAGCGTTCGCAAGGGACAGGGGGACGAGCGGTACTTC
NA	TRBJ2-1	NA	TRBV9	CASSVGGGLNNERFF	TGTGCCAGCAGCGTAGGGGGAGGACTGAACAATGAGCGGTTCTTC
NA	TRBJ2-1	few	TRBV7-2	CASSSLRLAVGGNEQFF	TGTGCCAGCAGCTCGTTACGTTTGGCGGTTGGTGGGAATGAGCAGTTCTTC
NA	TRBJ2-5	once	TRBV7-9	CASSCRNVETQYF	TGTGCCAGCAGCTGCAGAAACGTTGAGACCCAGTACTTC
TRBD1	TRBJ2-7	NA	TRBV20-1	CSASRTIGTEPCEQYF	TGCAGTGCTAGCAGGACCATCGGGACAGAGCCCTGCGAGCAGTACTTC
TRBD2	TRBJ2-1	NA	TRBV6-5	CASSYTRPSGGATEQFF	TGTGCCAGTAGTTACACAAGGCCTAGCGGGGGGGCTACTGAGCAGTTCTTC
NA	TRBJ2-1	once	TRBV28	CASIHPGTGEQFF	TGTGCCAGCATCCACCCGGGGACGGGCGAGCAGTTCTTC
NA	TRBJ2-7	NA	TRBV6-5	CASSYGTPPSYEQYF	TGTGCCAGCAGTTACGGGACTCCCCCCTCCTACGAGCAGTACTTC
NA	TRBJ1-2	NA	TRBV7-2	CASSLAMNGVYGYTF	TGTGCCAGCAGCTTAGCGATGAACGGGGTCTATGGCTACACCTTC
TRBD1	TRBJ1-1	NA	TRBV29-1	CSVEAGGREGLDTEAFF	TGCAGCGTTGAGGCAGGGGGTAGGGAGGGTTTGGACACTGAAGCTTTCTTT
NA	TRBJ1-6	NA	TRBV10-3	CAISGDRSSYNSPLHF	TGTGCCATCAGTGGCGACAGGAGCTCCTATAATTCACCCCTCCACTTT
TRBD2	TRBJ2-1	NA	TRBV10-3	CAIRDIAGTGVDEQFF	TGTGCCATCAGAGATATAGCGGGAACGGGGGTTGATGAGCAGTTCTTC
NA	TRBJ1-1	NA	TRBV20-1	CSASKDRNTEAFF	TGCAGTGCTAGTAAAGACAGGAACACTGAAGCTTTCTTT
NA	TRBJ2-6	NA	TRBV6-2/TRBV6-3	CASAAGANVLTF	TGTGCCAGCGCTGCTGGGGCCAACGTCCTGACTTTC
NA	TRBJ1-2	few	TRBV5-1	CASSPTTSEGYTF	TGCGCCAGCAGCCCTACGACATCAGAAGGCTACACCTTC
NA	TRBJ2-7	NA	TRBV18	CTSSPPSTGIYEQYF	TGTACCAGCTCACCCCCCTCGACGGGGATCTACGAGCAGTACTTC
NA	TRBJ1-2	NA	TRBV3-1	CASSQDLSGVRGYTF	TGTGCCAGCAGCCAAGATCTATCAGGGGTTCGTGGCTACACCTTC
NA	TRBJ1-5	NA	TRBV30	CAWRRDHYSNQPQHF	TGTGCCTGGAGAAGAGACCATTATAGCAATCAGCCCCAGCATTTT